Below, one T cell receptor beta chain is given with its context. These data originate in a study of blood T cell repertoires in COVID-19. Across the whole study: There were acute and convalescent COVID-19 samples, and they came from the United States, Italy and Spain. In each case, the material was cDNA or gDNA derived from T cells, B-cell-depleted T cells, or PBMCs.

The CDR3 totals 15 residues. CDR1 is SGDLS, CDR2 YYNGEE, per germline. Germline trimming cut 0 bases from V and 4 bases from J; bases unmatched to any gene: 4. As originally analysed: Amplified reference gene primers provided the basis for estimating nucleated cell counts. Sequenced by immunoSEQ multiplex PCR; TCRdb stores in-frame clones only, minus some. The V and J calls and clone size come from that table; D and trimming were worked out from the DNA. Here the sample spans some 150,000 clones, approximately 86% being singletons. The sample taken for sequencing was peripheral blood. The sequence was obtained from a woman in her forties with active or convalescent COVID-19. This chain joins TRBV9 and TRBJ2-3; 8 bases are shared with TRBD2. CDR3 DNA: TGTGCCAGCAGCGTAGCCACTAGCGGCTCAGATACGCAGTATTTT. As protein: CASSVATSGSDTQYF.